Reported below is one T cell receptor (beta chain). With 8 bases removed from V and 1 base from J, the gap between germline ends came to 12 bases. The CDR3 sequence is 14 residues long. These data originate in a study of T-cell reconstitution after alpha-beta-depleted transplantation in children. Unique molecular identifiers were used to barcode this TCRbeta library. TCRdb itself ran the PCR reads through MiXCR, one entry per CDR3 protein. This repertoire shows 450,000 to 600,000 distinct CDR3 sequences, roughly 18% found once; its top ten account for 3.3%. The receptor comes from a human donor who donated a stem cell graft to a child with acute lymphoblastic leukemia. The specimen was PBMCs from the stem cell graft donor, collected from the stem cell graft. The genes are TRBV12-3 or TRBV12-4 and TRBJ1-3, with D possibly matching TRBD1 (5 bases). CDR3 sequence reads: CASGIGGSGNTIYF. The CDR3 coding sequence is TGTGCCAGCGGAATCGGGGGTTCTGGAAACACCATATATTTT.